Below, 20 T cell receptor beta chains from the same sample are listed, as sequenced in a study of graft-versus-host responses after intestinal transplantation. No cognate antigen is known for these TCRs. Generated by immunoSEQ multiplex PCR, the TCRdb table keeps only in-frame clones and is missing some. The data hold fewer than 95,000 clones, with about 92% observed a single time. This specimen consisted of unstimulated CD8+ T cells sorted from spleen or lymph node cells, obtained before intestinal transplant. All receptors come from a human donor who received an intestinal transplant.

The rearrangement uses TRBV7-8 and TRBJ2-1; 9 bases align to TRBD2. CDR1 and CDR2 (germline): SGHVS, FQNEAQ. V lost 5 bases to trimming and J lost 4 bases; unmatched junction nucleotides: 12. This CDR3 contains 17 residues. CDR3 protein: CASSPVGGAGGYNEQFF. CDR3 nucleotide sequence: TGTGCCAGCAGCCCAGTGGGAGGGGCGGGGGGGTACAATGAGCAGTTCTTC.

This chain links TRBV25-1 with TRBJ1-6, with TRBD1 matching over 8 bases. CDR1 and CDR2 from the germline V gene are MGHDK and SYGVNS. The CDR3 loop spans 12 amino acids. After removal of 10 bases from V and 9 bases from J, the junction contained 5 bases not matched to a gene. The chain's CDR3 is CATGGGGSPLHF. In DNA, the CDR3 is TGTGCCACAGGGGGCGGTGGTTCACCCCTCCACTTT.

The V call is TRBV23-1, the J call TRBJ2-1; possibly TRBD2 for D (5 bases). TRBV23-1 is treated as an ORF (open reading frame) with a function not yet certain. Trimming shortened V by 0 bases and J by 3 bases, and 18 bases separated the two germline ends. The length of the CDR3 is 18 residues. The CDR3 DNA reads as TGCGCCAGCAGTCAATCTGGGCCGCTAGCCTTTTTCTACAATGAGCAGTTCTTC. Translated: CASSQSGPLAFFYNEQFF.

The rearrangement uses TRBV11-3 and TRBJ2-7; D possibly corresponds to TRBD1 (6 bases). The germline CDR1 and CDR2 sequences are SGHNT and YENEEA. The CDR3 totals 14 residues. V shed 3 bases and J shed 3 bases, with 12 bases lying between them. This CDR3 is CASSFGQTIYEQYF. Written as DNA, the CDR3 is TGTGCCAGCAGCTTCGGACAGACTATCTACGAGCAGTACTTC. Full variable domain (rest looked up from reference TRBV11-3 and TRBJ2-7): EAGVVQSPRYKIIEKKQPVAFWCNPISGHNTLYWYLQNLGQGPELLIRYENEEAVDDSQLPKDRFSAERLKGVDSTLKIQPAELGDSAVYLCASSFGQTIYEQYFGPGTRLTVT.

This chain uses TRBV7-9 with TRBJ2-1, with TRBD2 matching 9 bases. Germline assignment: CDR1 SEHNR and CDR2 FQNEAQ (reference sequence). V lost 7 bases to trimming and J lost 5 bases; unmatched junction nucleotides: 21. The CDR3 is 19 amino acids. The CDR3 DNA reads TGTGCCAGCACCCTCATAGCAAGGACTAGCGAAACCTATGACAATGAGCAGTTCTTC. Its translation is CASTLIARTSETYDNEQFF.

The chain has TRBV30 and TRBJ1-5; tentative D call: TRBD1 (5 bases). V gave up 1 base and J gave up 0 bases, with 10 bases separating them. The CDR3 has 15 residues. Germline CDR1 reads GTSNPN; CDR2 reads SVGIG (reference sequence). CDR3 region: CAWSAGEDSNQPQHF. The CDR3 DNA follows: TGTGCCTGGAGTGCGGGGGAGGATAGCAATCAGCCCCAGCATTTT.

The chain joins TRBV7-6 to TRBJ1-1; 7 nucleotides match TRBD1. V lost 4 bases, J lost 3 bases, and 2 bases stayed unmatched. The CDR3 consists of 13 residues. Looked up from germline, CDR1 is SGHVS and CDR2 is FNYEAQ. The CDR3 protein is CASSSGTDTEAFF. CDR3 in DNA: TGTGCCAGCAGCTCAGGGACAGACACTGAAGCTTTCTTT.

V usage is TRBV30 and J usage is TRBJ1-1; a weak D match, TRBD1 (6 bases). This CDR3 spans 14 amino acids. From germline, CDR1 is GTSNPN and CDR2 SVGIG (reference sequence). Trimming took off 1 base at V and 1 base at J, with 10 bases between the two ends. CDR3 amino acids: CAWSDATGNTEAFF. CDR3 bases: TGTGCCTGGAGTGACGCGACAGGGAACACTGAAGCTTTCTTT. The whole variable domain, filled in from reference TRBV30 and TRBJ1-1, reads SQTIHQWPATLVQPVGSPLSLECTVEGTSNPNLYWYRQAAGRGLQLLFYSVGIGQISSEVPQNLSASRPQDRQFILSSKKLLLSDSGFYLCAWSDATGNTEAFFGQGTRLTVV.

This clone was counted a single time. The V and J genes are TRBV19 and TRBJ2-6; 7 positions match TRBD1. This CDR3 spans 18 amino acids. V shed 1 base, J shed 0 bases, and the junction held 6 bases outside the gene matches. Germline CDR1 is LNHDA and CDR2 is SQIVND (reference sequence). DNA of the CDR3: TGTGCCAGTAGTATAGGACAGGGCTATCTCTCTGGGGCCAACGTCCTGACTTTC. Protein sequence: CASSIGQGYLSGANVLTF.

The chain recombines TRBV11-3 with TRBJ2-7; a weak D match, TRBD1 (5 bases). V lost 6 bases to trimming and J lost 2 bases, with 11 bases between them. CDR3 length equals 13 residues. In germline, CDR1 is SGHNT, CDR2 YENEEA. The CDR3 DNA reads TGTGCCAGCAGGGGGTCAGGGACCTACGAGCAGTACTTC. Protein: CASRGSGTYEQYF. The full variable domain, rest sourced from reference TRBV11-3 and TRBJ2-7, is EAGVVQSPRYKIIEKKQPVAFWCNPISGHNTLYWYLQNLGQGPELLIRYENEEAVDDSQLPKDRFSAERLKGVDSTLKIQPAELGDSAVYLCASRGSGTYEQYFGPGTRLTVT.

This clone occurred once. The chain joins TRBV10-3 to TRBJ1-2; D call uncertain. The CDR3 totals 14 residues. Between the trimmed V and J ends, which lost 0 bases and 3 bases, there was a span of 8 bases. CDR1 and CDR2 from the germline V gene are ENHRY and SYGVKD. The CDR3 loop reads CAISESREDYGYTF. The CDR3 region has the DNA TGTGCCATCAGTGAGTCACGTGAGGACTATGGCTACACCTTC.

This chain joins TRBV23-1 and TRBJ1-5, with D maybe TRBD1 (5 bases). TRBV23-1 is classed as an ORF, of uncertain function. The CDR3 is made up of 14 amino acids. V dropped 1 base and J dropped 5 bases, with 9 bases sitting between them. This chain's CDR3 is CASSQWDLYQPQHF. CDR3 nucleotides: TGCGCCAGCAGTCAATGGGACTTGTATCAGCCCCAGCATTTT.

V usage is TRBV5-4 and J usage is TRBJ2-3; 13 bases agree with TRBD2. The junction had 8 bases not matched to a gene; V was cut back by 4 bases and J by 0 bases. Germline V lookup: CDR1 SGHNT, CDR2 YYREEE (reference sequence). The CDR3 is made up of 18 amino acids. This CDR3 reads CASSVTLLAGGSTDTQYF. The CDR3 DNA reads TGTGCCAGCAGCGTCACCCTACTAGCGGGGGGGAGCACAGATACGCAGTATTTT.

The rearrangement joins TRBV4-3 to TRBJ2-7; possibly TRBD1 for D (6 bases). Trimming left V 3 bases short and J 3 bases short, with 18 bases between. Looked up from germline, CDR1 is LGHNA and CDR2 is YSLEER. This CDR3 is 16 amino acids long. The CDR3 protein is CASSQQVTGEGYEQYF. In DNA, the CDR3 is TGCGCCAGCAGCCAGCAGGTGACAGGTGAAGGCTACGAGCAGTACTTC.

This sequence joins TRBV27 and TRBJ2-7; 8 bases are shared with TRBD1. The CDR3 extends over 15 amino acids. V gave up 4 bases and J gave up 1 base; unmatched junction bases: 6. The V gene's germline CDR1 is MNHEY and CDR2 SMNVEV (reference sequence). This chain's CDR3 is CASSYATGASYEQYF. The CDR3 DNA sequence: TGTGCCAGCAGTTACGCGACAGGGGCATCCTACGAGCAGTACTTC.

This clone was seen a single time. This chain joins TRBV13 and TRBJ1-1; no clear D gene. The CDR3 totals 16 residues. The V end was cut by 2 bases, the J end by 6 bases, with 19 bases between. Germline lookup yields CDR1 PRHDT and CDR2 FYEKMQ (reference sequence). The CDR3 spells CASSLTRFEVFPEAFF. CDR3 sequence (DNA): TGTGCCAGCAGCTTAACTCGTTTTGAAGTTTTCCCTGAAGCTTTCTTT. The whole variable domain, filled in from reference TRBV13 and TRBJ1-1, reads AAGVIQSPRHLIKEKRETATLKCYPIPRHDTVYWYQQGPGQDPQFLISFYEKMQSDKGSIPDRFSAQQFSDYHSELNMSSLELGDSALYFCASSLTRFEVFPEAFFGQGTRLTVV.

V and J are TRBV4-3 and TRBJ2-3; the match to TRBD2 covers 7 bases. The V gene end was trimmed by 3 bases and the J gene end by 2 bases; junction bases not matched to a gene: 2. Per the germline V gene, CDR1 is LGHNA and CDR2 is YSLEER. This CDR3 region has 14 residues. The CDR3, as DNA: TGCGCCAGCAGCCACAGCGGGGCCACAGATACGCAGTATTTT. This gives the protein CASSHSGATDTQYF.

This chain links TRBV19 with TRBJ1-1; D remains ambiguous. The germline V gene encodes CDR1 LNHDA and CDR2 SQIVND (reference sequence). CDR3 size: 15 residues. Trimming pared 3 bases from V and 0 bases from J, leaving 11 bases between. This CDR3 is CASSISSTVNTEAFF. The CDR3 region has the DNA TGTGCCAGTAGTATCTCCTCTACAGTGAACACTGAAGCTTTCTTT.

In DNA, the CDR3 is TGTGCCAGTAGTCTGACTAGCGGGGGGGTTAACGAGCAGTACTTC. This translates into CASSLTSGGVNEQYF. V usage is TRBV19 and J usage is TRBJ2-7; 14 bases match TRBD2. Germline V lookup: CDR1 LNHDA, CDR2 SQIVND (reference sequence). The CDR3 consists of 15 residues. With V trimmed by 5 bases and J by 5 bases, 5 bases remained unmatched.

V and J are TRBV29-1 and TRBJ2-1; perhaps TRBD2 as D (5 bases). V was pared by 6 bases and J by 8 bases, with 14 bases between. The CDR3 loop spans 12 amino acids. Per germline, CDR1 SQVTM and CDR2 ANQGSEA. Written as DNA, the CDR3 is TGCAGCGTGCGACGGACTCCCGATGAGCAGTTCTTC. Amino acid sequence: CSVRRTPDEQFF.